This T cell receptor beta chain was sequenced during a study of shared clonotypes between healthy human individuals. For the study at large: Those who served as donors were a couple of women and three men between the ages of 18 and 49.

V lost 1 base and J lost 7, with 10 bases in between. This CDR3 is built from 13 residues. Per the germline V gene, CDR1 is SEHNR and CDR2 is FQNEAQ (reference sequence). Authors' processing steps: Filtering differed because ImmunoSEQ produced junction-only sequences that carried no quality scores. Method: immunoSEQ multiplex PCR; TCRdb's copy keeps in-frame clones and lacks some. That table gives V, J and clone size, and the DNA gave D and trimming. The data show roughly 2.4 million clones, approximately 94% seen once. With respect to this clone: Antigen unknown.

Study outcomes and limitations: A handful of donors shared 5% to 5.5% of their naive CD4 clonotypes.

Sequencing was carried out using naive CD4+ T cells sorted from blood. Subset given: CD45RA+ positively selected. The sequence derives from a man younger than 30 in good health. V is TRBV7-9 and J is TRBJ1-1; D is undetermined. DNA for the CDR3: TGTGCCAGCAGCTTAGAGGTATCGAGTGAAGCTTTCTTT. Translating it yields CASSLEVSSEAFF.